The clone carrying this T cell receptor (beta chain) was seen a few times. This sample was included in a study of blood T cell repertoires in COVID-19. On the study more broadly: Both acute and convalescent COVID-19 samples were obtained from the United States, Italy and Spain. The cDNA or gDNA used as material had been derived from T cells, B-cell-depleted T cells, or PBMCs.

In the authors' methods: Amplifying reference gene primers gave estimates of nucleated cell counts. This table comes from immunoSEQ multiplex PCR, and its TCRdb copy is limited to in-frame clones, with some not included. For V, J and clone size, that table is used; D and trimming come from the DNA. The table has around 380,000 clones, around 84% seen once. CDR3 length: 15 residues. The germline CDR1 and CDR2 sequences are MDHEN and SYDVKM. The V and J ends lost 2 bases and 2 bases respectively, with 12 bases between them. This receptor was obtained from a human donor with acute or convalescent COVID-19. The donor label of this sample is uncertain. Source material: peripheral blood. V usage is TRBV28 and J usage is TRBJ1-2, with D hard to call. The CDR3 DNA sequence: TGTGCCAGCAGTTTACTCGACTCTCCGAACTATGGCTACACCTTC. This sequence encodes CASSLLDSPNYGYTF.